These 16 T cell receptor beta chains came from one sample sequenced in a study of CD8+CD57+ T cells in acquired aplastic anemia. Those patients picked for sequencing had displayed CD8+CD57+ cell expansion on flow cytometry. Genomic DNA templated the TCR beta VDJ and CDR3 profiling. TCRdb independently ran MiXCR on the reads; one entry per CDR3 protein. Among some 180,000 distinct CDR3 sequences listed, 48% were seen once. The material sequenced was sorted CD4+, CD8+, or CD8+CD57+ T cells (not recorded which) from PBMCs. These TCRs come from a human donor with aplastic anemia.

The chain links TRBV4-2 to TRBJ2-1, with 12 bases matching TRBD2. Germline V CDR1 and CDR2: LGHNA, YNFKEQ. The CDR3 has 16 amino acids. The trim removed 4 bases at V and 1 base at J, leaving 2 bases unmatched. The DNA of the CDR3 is TGTGCCAGCAGCCGGGGGACTAGCGGGTCCTACAATGAGCAGTTCTTC. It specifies CASSRGTSGSYNEQFF.

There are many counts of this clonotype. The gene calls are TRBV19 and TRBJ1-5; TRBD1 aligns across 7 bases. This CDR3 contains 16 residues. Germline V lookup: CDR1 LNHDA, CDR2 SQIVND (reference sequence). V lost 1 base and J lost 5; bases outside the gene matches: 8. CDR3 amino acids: CASSIVKGARDQPQHF. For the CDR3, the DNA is TGTGCCAGTAGTATAGTTAAGGGGGCAAGGGATCAGCCCCAGCATTTT.

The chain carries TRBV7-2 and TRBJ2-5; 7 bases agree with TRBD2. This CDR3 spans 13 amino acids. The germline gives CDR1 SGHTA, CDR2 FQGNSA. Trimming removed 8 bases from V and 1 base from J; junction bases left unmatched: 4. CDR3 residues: CASARLAQETQYF. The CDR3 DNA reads TGTGCCAGCGCTAGACTAGCCCAAGAGACCCAGTACTTC.

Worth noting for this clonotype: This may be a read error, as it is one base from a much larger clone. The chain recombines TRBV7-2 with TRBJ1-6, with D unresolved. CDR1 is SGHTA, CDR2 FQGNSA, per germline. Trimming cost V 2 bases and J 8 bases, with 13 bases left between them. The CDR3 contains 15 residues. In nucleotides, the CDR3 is TGTGCCAGCAGCTTAACCCGGCCCGGGGATTCACCCCTCCACTTT. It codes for CASSLTRPGDSPLHF.

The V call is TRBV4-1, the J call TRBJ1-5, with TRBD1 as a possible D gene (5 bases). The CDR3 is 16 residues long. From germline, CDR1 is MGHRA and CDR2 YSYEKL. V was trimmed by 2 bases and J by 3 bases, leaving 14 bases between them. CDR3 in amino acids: CASSQTERGANQPQHF. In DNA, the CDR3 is TGCGCCAGCAGCCAAACTGAACGGGGCGCCAATCAGCCCCAGCATTTT.

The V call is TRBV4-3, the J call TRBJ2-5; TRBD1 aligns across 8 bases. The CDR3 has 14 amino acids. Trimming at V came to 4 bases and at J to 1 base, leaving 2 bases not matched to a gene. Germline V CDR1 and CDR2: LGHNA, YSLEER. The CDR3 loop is CASSRTGIQETQYF. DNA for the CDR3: TGCGCCAGCAGCCGGACAGGGATCCAAGAGACCCAGTACTTC.

The DNA for the CDR3 is TGCGCCAGCAGTGAAGGCGGTAGCGGGGGGGAGGAGCAGTTCTTC. It yields the protein CASSEGGSGGEEQFF. The chain is built from TRBV10-2 and TRBJ2-1; 11 bases map to TRBD2. CDR3 size: 15 residues. V shed 3 bases and J 10 bases; nucleotides not matched to a gene: 8. Looked up from germline, CDR1 is WSHSY and CDR2 is SAAADI.

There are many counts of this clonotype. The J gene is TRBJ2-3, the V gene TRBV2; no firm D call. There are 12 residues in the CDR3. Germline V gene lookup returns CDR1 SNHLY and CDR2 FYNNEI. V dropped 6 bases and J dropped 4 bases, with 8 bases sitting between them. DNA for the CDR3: TGTGCCAGCAGCCAATCGGCAGATACGCAGTATTTT. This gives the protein CASSQSADTQYF.

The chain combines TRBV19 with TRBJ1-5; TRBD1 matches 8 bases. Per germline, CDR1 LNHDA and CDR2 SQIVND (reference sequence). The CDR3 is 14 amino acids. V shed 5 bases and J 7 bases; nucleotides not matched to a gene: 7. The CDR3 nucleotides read TGTGCCAGTAGTGATCAGGGGGCAGGGCAGCCCCAGCATTTT. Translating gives CASSDQGAGQPQHF.

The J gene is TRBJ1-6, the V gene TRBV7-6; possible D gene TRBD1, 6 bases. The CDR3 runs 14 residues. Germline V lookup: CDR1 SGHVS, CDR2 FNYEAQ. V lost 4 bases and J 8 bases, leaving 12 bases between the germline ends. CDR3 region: CASSSIKGDSPLHF. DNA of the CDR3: TGTGCCAGCAGCTCTATCAAGGGGGATTCACCCCTCCACTTT.

The CDR3 here is CASSLSSGSSYNEQFF. CDR3 sequence (DNA): TGCGCCAGCAGCTTGTCTAGCGGGAGTTCCTACAATGAGCAGTTCTTC. The chain uses TRBV5-1 and TRBJ2-1, with TRBD2 identical over 10 bases. This CDR3 is built from 16 residues. V was clipped by 1 base and J by 1 base; unmatched bases: 2. Germline CDR1 SGHRS, CDR2 YFSETQ.

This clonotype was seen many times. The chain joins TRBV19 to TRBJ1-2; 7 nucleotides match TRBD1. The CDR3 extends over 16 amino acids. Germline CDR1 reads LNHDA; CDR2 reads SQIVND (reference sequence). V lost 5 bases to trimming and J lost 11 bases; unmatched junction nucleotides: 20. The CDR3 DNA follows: TGTGCCAGTAGTGCCAAATCCAGGGGGACAAAGGGGCCGTACACCTTC. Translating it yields CASSAKSRGTKGPYTF.

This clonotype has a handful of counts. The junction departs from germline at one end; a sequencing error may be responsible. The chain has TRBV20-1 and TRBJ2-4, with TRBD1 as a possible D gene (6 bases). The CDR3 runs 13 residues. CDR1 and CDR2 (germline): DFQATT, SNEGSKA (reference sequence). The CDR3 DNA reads TGCAGTGCTAGATTGAACAGGGAAAACATTCCGTACTTC. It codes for CSARLNRENIPYF.

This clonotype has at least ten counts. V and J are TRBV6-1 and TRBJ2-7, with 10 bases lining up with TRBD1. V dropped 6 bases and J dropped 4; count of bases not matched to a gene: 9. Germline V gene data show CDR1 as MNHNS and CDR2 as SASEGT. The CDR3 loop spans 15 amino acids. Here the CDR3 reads CASSPYRTGGYEQYF. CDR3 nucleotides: TGTGCCAGCAGCCCCTACCGGACAGGGGGGTACGAGCAGTACTTC.

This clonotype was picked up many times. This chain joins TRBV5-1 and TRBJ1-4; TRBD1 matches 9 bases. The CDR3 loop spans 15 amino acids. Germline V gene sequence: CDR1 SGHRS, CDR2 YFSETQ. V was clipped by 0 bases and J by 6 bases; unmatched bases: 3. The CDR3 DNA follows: TGCGCCAGCAGCTTGGACGGGACAGGGTATGAAAAACTGTTTTTT. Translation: CASSLDGTGYEKLFF.

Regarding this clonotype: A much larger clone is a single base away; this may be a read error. CDR3 DNA: TGCAGTGCTAGAGATAAGGCCCGGTACTCCTCCGAACTTATGGCAGATACGCAGTATTTT. Translation gives CSARDKARYSSELMADTQYF. The chain recombines TRBV20-1 with TRBJ2-3, with no clear D. Per germline, CDR1 DFQATT and CDR2 SNEGSKA (reference sequence). This CDR3 has 20 amino acids. V was pared by 0 bases and J by 4 bases, with 29 bases between.